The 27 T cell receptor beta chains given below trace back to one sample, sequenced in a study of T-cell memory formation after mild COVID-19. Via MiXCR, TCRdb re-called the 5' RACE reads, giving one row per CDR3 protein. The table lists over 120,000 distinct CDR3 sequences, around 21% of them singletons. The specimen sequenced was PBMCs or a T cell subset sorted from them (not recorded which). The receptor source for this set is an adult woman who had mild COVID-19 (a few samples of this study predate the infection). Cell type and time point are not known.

The CDR3 coding sequence is TGCGCCAGCAGCTTGGGGCAGGTATCCTACAATGAGCAGTTCTTC. Amino acids: CASSLGQVSYNEQFF. V and J are TRBV5-1 and TRBJ2-1; D ambiguous. The CDR3 contains 15 residues. CDR1 is SGHRS and CDR2 is YFSETQ in the germline V gene. V lost 0 bases and J lost 1, with 8 bases in between. The whole variable domain, filled in from reference TRBV5-1 and TRBJ2-1, reads KAGVTQTPRYLIKTRGQQVTLSCSPISGHRSVSWYQQTPGQGLQFLFEYFSETQRNKGNFPGRFSGRQFSNSRSEMNVSTLELGDSALYLCASSLGQVSYNEQFFGPGTRLTVL.

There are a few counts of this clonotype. The CDR3 spells CASIGQGGEQFF. The DNA for the CDR3 is TGTGCCAGCATCGGACAGGGCGGTGAGCAGTTCTTC. V and J are TRBV12-3 or TRBV12-4 and TRBJ2-1; 8 bases line up with TRBD1. The CDR3 has 12 residues. V trimming: 7 bases; J trimming: 9 bases; junction bases outside the gene matches: 5.

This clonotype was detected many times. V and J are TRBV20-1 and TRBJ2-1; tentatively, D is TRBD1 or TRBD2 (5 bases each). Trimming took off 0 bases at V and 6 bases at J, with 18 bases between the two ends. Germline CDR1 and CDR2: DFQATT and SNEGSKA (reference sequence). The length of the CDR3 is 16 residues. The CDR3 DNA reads TGCAGTGCTAGAGACGGGGCGAAAGGGCTATCCAATGAGCAGTTCTTC. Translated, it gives CSARDGAKGLSNEQFF.

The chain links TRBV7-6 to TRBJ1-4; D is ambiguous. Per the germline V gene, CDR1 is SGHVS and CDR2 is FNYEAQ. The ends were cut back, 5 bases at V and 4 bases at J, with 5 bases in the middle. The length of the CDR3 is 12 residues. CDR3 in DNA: TGTGCCAGCAGCCGGATTAATGAAAAACTGTTTTTT. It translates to CASSRINEKLFF.

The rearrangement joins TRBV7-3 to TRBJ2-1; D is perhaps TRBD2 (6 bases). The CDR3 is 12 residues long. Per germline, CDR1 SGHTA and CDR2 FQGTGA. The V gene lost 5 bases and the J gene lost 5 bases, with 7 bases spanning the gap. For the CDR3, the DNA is TGTGCCAGCAGCGGCGGGAACAATGAGCAGTTCTTC. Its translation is CASSGGNNEQFF.

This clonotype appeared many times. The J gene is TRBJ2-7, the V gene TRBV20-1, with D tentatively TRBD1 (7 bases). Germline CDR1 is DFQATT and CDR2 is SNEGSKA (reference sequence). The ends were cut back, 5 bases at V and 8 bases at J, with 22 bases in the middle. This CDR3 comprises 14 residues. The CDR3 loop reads CSAEGAREARKQYF. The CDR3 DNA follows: TGCAGTGCTGAGGGGGCCAGGGAGGCAAGGAAGCAGTACTTC.

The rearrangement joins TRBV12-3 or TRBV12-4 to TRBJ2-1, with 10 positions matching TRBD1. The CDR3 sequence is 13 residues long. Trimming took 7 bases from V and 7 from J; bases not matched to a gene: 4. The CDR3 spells CASTDRGLNEQFF. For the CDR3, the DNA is TGTGCCAGCACCGACAGGGGGCTGAATGAGCAGTTCTTC.

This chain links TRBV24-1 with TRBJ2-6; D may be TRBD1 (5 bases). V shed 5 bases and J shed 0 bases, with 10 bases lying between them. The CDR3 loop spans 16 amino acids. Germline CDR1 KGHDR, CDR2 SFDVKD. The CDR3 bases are TGTGCCACCAGTGCCCACAGGAGCTCTGGGGCCAACGTCCTGACTTTC. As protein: CATSAHRSSGANVLTF.

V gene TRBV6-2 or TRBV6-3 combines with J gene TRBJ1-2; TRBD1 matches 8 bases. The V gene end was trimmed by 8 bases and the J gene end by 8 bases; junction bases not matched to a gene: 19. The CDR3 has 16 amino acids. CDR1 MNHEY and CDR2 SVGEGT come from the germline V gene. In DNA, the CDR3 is TGTGCCAGCCATACCCGGGACAGGAGAAAAGGTTGGGGCTACACCTTC. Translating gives CASHTRDRRKGWGYTF.

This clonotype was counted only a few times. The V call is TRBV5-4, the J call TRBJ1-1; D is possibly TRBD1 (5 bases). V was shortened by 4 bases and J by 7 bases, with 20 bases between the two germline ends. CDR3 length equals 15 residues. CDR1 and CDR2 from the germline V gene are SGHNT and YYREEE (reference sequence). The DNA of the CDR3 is TGTGCCAGCAGCCCGGAGTTGGGGGTCGACAGTGAAGCTTTCTTT. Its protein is CASSPELGVDSEAFF.

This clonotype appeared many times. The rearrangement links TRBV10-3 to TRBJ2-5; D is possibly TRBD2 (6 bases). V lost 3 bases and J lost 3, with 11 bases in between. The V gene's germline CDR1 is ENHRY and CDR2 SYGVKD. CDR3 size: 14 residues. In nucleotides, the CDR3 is TGTGCCATCAGTGACCGGGACTTAAAAGAGACCCAGTACTTC. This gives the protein CAISDRDLKETQYF.

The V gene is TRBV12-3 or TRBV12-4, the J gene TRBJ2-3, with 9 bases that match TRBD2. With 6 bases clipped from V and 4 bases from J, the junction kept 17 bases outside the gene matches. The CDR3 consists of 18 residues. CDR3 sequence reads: CASSNPGLALSVPDTQYF. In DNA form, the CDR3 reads TGTGCCAGCAGCAATCCGGGACTAGCCCTATCTGTCCCAGATACGCAGTATTTT.

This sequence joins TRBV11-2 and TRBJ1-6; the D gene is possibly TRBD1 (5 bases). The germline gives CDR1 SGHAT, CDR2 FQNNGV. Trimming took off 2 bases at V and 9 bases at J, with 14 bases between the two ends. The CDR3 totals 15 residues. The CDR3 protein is CASSLMQGGVSPLHF. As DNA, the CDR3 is TGTGCCAGCAGCTTAATGCAGGGCGGAGTTTCACCCCTCCACTTT. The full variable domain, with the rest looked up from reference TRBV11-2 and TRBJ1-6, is EAGVAQSPRYKIIEKRQSVAFWCNPISGHATLYWYQQILGQGPKLLIQFQNNGVVDDSQLPKDRFSAERLKGVDSTLKIQPAKLEDSAVYLCASSLMQGGVSPLHFGNGTRLTVT.

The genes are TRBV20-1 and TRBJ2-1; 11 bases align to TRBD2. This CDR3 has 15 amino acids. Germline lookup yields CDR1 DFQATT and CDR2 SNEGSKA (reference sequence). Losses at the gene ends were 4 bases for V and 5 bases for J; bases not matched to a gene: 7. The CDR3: CSATLPGLADNEQFF. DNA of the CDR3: TGCAGTGCTACCTTACCGGGACTAGCGGACAATGAGCAGTTCTTC.

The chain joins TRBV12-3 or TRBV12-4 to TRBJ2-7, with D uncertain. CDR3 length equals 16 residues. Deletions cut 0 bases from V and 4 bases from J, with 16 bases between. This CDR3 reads CASSLAPVRRGYEQYF. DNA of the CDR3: TGTGCCAGCAGTTTAGCGCCGGTTCGGAGAGGATACGAGCAGTACTTC.

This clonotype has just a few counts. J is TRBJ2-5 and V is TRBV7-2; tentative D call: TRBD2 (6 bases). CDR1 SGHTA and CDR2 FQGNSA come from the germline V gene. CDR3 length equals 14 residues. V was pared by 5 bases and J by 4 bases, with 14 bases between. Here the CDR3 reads CASSISGRGETQYF. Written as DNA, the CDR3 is TGTGCCAGCAGCATTAGCGGCCGGGGAGAGACCCAGTACTTC.

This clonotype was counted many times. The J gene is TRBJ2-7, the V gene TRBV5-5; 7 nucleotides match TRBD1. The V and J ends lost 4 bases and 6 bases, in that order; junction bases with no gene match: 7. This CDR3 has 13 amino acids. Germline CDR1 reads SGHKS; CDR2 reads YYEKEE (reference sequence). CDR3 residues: CASSPGQKREQYF. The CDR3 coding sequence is TGTGCCAGCAGCCCGGGACAGAAACGCGAGCAGTACTTC.

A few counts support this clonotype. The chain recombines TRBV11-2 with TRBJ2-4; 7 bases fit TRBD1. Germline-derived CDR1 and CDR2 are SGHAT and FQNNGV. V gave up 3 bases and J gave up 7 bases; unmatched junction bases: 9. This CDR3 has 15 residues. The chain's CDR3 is CASSFQPGTVNIQYF. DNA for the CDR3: TGTGCCAGCAGCTTTCAACCCGGGACAGTCAACATTCAGTACTTC. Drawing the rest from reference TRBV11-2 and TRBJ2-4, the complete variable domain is EAGVAQSPRYKIIEKRQSVAFWCNPISGHATLYWYQQILGQGPKLLIQFQNNGVVDDSQLPKDRFSAERLKGVDSTLKIQPAKLEDSAVYLCASSFQPGTVNIQYFGAGTRLSVL.

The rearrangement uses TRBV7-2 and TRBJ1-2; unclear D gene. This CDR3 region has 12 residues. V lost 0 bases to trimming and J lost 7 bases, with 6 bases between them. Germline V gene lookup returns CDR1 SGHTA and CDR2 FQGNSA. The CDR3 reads CASSLAGFGYTF. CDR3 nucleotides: TGTGCCAGCAGCTTAGCGGGATTTGGCTACACCTTC.

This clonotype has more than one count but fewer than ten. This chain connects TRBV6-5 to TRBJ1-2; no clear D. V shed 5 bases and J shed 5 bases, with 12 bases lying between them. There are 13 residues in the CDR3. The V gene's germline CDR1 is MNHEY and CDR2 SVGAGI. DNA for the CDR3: TGTGCCAGCAGTAACGCCCCAAGTTATGGCTACACCTTC. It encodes CASSNAPSYGYTF.

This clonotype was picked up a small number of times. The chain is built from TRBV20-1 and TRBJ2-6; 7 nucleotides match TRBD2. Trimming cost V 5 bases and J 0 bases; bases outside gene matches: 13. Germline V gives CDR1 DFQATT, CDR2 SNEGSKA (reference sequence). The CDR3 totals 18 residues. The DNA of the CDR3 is TGCAGTGCTGCCGCCCTAAGCGGGACCTTCTCTGGGGCCAACGTCCTGACTTTC. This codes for CSAAALSGTFSGANVLTF.

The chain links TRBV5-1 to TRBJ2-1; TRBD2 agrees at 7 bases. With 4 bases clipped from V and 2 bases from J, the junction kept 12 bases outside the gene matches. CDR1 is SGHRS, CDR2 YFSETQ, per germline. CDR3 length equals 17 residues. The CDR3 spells CASSATGGRGTYNEQFF. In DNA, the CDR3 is TGCGCCAGCAGCGCTACGGGGGGACGGGGGACCTACAATGAGCAGTTCTTC.

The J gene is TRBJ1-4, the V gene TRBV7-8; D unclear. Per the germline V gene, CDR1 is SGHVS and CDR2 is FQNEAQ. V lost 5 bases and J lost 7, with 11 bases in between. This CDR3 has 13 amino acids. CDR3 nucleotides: TGTGCCAGCAGCCGGAGGGAGGGTGAAAAACTGTTTTTT. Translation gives CASSRREGEKLFF.

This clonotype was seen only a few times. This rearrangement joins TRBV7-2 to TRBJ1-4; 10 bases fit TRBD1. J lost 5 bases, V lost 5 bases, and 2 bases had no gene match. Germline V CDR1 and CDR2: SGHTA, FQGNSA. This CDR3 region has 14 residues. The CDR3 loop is CASSRDRGNEKLFF. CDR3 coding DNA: TGTGCCAGCAGCCGGGACAGGGGCAATGAAAAACTGTTTTTT.

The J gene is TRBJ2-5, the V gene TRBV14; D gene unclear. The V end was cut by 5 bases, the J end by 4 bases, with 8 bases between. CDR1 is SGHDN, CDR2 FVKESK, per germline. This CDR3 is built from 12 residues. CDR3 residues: CASSSFRETQYF. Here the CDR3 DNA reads TGTGCCAGCAGCTCCTTCAGAGAGACCCAGTACTTC.

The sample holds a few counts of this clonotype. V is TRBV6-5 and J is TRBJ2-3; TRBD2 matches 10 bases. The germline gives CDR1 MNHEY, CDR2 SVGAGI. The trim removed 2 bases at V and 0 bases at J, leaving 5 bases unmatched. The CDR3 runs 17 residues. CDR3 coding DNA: TGTGCCAGCAGTTACAGGGTGACTAGCGGGAGCACAGATACGCAGTATTTT. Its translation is CASSYRVTSGSTDTQYF.

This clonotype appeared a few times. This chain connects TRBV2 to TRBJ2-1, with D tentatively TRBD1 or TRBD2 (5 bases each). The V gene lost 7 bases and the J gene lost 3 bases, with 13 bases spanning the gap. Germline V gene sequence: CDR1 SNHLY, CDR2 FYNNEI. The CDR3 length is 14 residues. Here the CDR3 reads CASKTGPYYNEQFF. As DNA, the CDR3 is TGTGCCAGCAAAACGGGGCCGTACTACAATGAGCAGTTCTTC. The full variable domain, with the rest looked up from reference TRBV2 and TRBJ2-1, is EPEVTQTPSHQVTQMGQEVILRCVPISNHLYFYWYRQILGQKVEFLVSFYNNEISEKSEIFDDQFSVERPDGSNFTLKIRSTKLEDSAMYFCASKTGPYYNEQFFGPGTRLTVL.